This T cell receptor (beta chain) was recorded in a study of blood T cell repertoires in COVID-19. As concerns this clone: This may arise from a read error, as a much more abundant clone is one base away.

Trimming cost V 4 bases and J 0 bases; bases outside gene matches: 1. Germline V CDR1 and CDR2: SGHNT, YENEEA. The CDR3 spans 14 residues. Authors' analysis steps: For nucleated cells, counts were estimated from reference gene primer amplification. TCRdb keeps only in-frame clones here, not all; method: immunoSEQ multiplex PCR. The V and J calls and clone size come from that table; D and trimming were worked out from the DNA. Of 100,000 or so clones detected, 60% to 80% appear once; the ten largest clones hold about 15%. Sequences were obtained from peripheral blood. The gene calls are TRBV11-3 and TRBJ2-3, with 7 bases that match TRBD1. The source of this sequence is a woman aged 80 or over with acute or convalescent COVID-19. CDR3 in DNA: TGTGCCAGCAGCTCGGGACAGAGCACAGATACGCAGTATTTT. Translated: CASSSGQSTDTQYF.